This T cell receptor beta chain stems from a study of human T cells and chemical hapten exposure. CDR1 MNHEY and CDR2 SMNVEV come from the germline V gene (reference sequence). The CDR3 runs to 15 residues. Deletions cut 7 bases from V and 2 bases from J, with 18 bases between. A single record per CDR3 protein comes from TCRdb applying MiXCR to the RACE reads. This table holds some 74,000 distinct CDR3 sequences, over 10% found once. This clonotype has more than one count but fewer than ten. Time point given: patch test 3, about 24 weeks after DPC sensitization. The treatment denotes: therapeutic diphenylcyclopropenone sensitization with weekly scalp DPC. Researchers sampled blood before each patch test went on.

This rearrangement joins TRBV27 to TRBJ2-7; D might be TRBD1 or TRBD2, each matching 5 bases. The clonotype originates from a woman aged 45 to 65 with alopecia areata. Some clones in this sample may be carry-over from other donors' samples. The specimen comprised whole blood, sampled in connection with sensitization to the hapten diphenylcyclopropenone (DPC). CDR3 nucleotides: TGTGCCAGCACTCCGCGTTTGGGGACCACCTACGAGCAGTACTTC. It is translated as CASTPRLGTTYEQYF.